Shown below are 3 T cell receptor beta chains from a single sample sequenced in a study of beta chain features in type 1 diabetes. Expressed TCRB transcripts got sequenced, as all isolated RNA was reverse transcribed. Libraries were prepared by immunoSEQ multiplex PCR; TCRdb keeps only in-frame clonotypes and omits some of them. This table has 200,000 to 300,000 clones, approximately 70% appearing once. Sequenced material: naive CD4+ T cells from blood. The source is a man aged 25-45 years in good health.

The CDR3 DNA follows: TGTGCCAGCAGTCGCCAGACTAGCGGGCCAAATAGCAGGGAGCAGTTCTTC. It translates to CASSRQTSGPNSREQFF. The chain is built from TRBV7-2 and TRBJ2-1; 10 nucleotides align to TRBD2. There are 17 residues in the CDR3. Germline CDR1 is SGHTA and CDR2 is FQGNSA. J gave up 10 bases and V 6 bases, and 18 bases lay outside the gene matches.

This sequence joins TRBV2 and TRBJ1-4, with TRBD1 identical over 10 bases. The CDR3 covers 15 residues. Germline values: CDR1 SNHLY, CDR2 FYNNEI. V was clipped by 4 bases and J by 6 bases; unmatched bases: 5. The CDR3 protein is CASSGRTGGYEKLFF. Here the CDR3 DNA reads TGTGCCAGCAGTGGACGGACAGGGGGATATGAAAAACTGTTTTTT.

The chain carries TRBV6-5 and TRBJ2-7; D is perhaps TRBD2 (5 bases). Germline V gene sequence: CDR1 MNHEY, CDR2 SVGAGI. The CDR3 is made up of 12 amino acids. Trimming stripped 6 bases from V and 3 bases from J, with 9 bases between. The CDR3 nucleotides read TGTGCCAGCAGCTCGGGGAACTACGAGCAGTACTTC. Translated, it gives CASSSGNYEQYF.